This TCR beta chain was obtained from a study of shared clonotypes between healthy human individuals. General study results and limits: There were few donors, and this limited the genetic and exposure-history diversity represented.

Clones were read by immunoSEQ multiplex PCR, and TCRdb kept only the in-frame ones, dropping some. Found here are roughly 2,300,000 clones, 85% to 95% of them singletons; the top ten hold roughly 0.34%. Looked up from germline, CDR1 is PRHDT and CDR2 is FYEKMQ (reference sequence). V lost 5 bases to trimming and J lost 1 base; unmatched junction nucleotides: 8. CDR3 length: 16 residues. In this sample, this clone turned up once. Its cognate antigen is unknown. The receptor comes from a man aged 18 to 30 in good health. Some clones in this sample may be carry-over from other donors' samples. The sequenced sample consisted of naive CD4+ T cells from PBMCs. The subset: CD45RA+ positively selected. The chain joins TRBV13 to TRBJ2-1, with 7 bases identical to TRBD2. The CDR3, as DNA: TGTGCCAGCAGCCCCCCGGGAGGACGGTCCTACAATGAGCAGTTCTTC. As protein: CASSPPGGRSYNEQFF.